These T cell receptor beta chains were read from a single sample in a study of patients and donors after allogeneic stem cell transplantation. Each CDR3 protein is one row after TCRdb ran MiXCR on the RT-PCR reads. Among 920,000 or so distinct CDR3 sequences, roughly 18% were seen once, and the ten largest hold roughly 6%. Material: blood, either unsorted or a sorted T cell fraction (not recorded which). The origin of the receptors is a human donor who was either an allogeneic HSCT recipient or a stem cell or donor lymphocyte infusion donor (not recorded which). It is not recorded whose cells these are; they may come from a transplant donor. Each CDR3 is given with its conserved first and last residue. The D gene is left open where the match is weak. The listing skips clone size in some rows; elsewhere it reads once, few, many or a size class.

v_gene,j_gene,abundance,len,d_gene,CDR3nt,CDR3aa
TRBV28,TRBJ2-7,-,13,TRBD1,TGTGCCAGCAGCCCTCCCGACAGGGACGAGCAGTACTTC,CASSPPDRDEQYF
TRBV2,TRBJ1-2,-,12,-,TGTGCCAGCTGTGACACCCCTGGGGGCTACACCTTC,CASCDTPGGYTF
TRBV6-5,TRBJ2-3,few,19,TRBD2,TGTGCCAGCAGTTACTCGTCCCCTTCTAGCGGGGGGGCCAGAGATACGCAGTATTTT,CASSYSSPSSGGARDTQYF
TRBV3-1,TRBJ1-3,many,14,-,TGCGCCAGCAGCCAGGGGAGCTCTGGAAACACCATATATTTT,CASSQGSSGNTIYF
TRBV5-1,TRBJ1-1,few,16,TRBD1,TGCGCCAGCAGCTTGGCAGCAGGGGGCCCGGGCACTGAAGCTTTCTTT,CASSLAAGGPGTEAFF
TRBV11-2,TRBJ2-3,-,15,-,TGTGCCAGCAGCTCCACCACAGGTTTCACAGATACGCAGTATTTT,CASSSTTGFTDTQYF
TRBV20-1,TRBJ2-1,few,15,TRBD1,TGCAGTGCTAGTCGGGACAGGGGTTTAGTCATCGAGCAGTTCTTC,CSASRDRGLVIEQFF
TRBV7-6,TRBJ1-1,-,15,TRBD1,TGTGCCAGCAGCGCGGGACAGGGATGGAACACTGAAGCTTTCTTT,CASSAGQGWNTEAFF
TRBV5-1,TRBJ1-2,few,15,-,TGCGCCAGCAGTCGTGACAGGATGGGTAATCTTGGCTACACCTTC,CASSRDRMGNLGYTF
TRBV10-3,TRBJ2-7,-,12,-,TGTGCCATCAGCGACGTCTCCTACGAGCAGTACTTC,CAISDVSYEQYF
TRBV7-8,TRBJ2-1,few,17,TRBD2,TGTGCCAGCAGCTTAGCAGGACTAGCGGGAGTAAAGAATGAGCAGTTCTTC,CASSLAGLAGVKNEQFF
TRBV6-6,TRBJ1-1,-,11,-,TGTGCCAGCAGTCGCGAGCTTGAAGCTTTCTTT,CASSRELEAFF
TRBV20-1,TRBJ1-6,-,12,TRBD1,TGCAGTGCGTGGACAGGGGGTTCACCCCTCCACTTT,CSAWTGGSPLHF
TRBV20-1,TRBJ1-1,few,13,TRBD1,TGCAGTGCCAGAGAGGACAGGGCTACTGAAGCTTTCTTT,CSAREDRATEAFF
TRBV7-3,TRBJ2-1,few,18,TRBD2,TGTGCCAGCAGCTTAAAAGGGACTAGCTTTAGCTCCTACAATGAGCAGTTCTTC,CASSLKGTSFSSYNEQFF
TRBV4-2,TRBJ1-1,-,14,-,TGTGCCAGCAGCCAACGGGGGGCGAACACTGAAGCTTTCTTT,CASSQRGANTEAFF
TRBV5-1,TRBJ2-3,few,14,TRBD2,TGCGCCAGCAGCTTAAGCGGGATCACAGATACGCAGTATTTT,CASSLSGITDTQYF
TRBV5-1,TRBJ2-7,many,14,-,TGCGCCAGCAGCTTGGAGAACATCCTCTACGAGCAGTACTTC,CASSLENILYEQYF
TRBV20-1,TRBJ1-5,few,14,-,TGCAGTGCCCGGCCCATGGGAGGAGGTGGGCCCCAGCATTTT,CSARPMGGGGPQHF
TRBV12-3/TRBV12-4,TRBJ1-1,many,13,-,TGTGCCAGCATTACGACACCAAACACTGAAGCTTTCTTT,CASITTPNTEAFF
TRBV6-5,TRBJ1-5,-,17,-,TGTGCCAGCAGTTCCACTACAGTCGGACGGAGCAATCAGCCCCAGCATTTT,CASSSTTVGRSNQPQHF
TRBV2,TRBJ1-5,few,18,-,TGTGCCAGCACACGCCCAAGCGGCGGGATCAATAGCAATCAGCCCCAGCATTTT,CASTRPSGGINSNQPQHF
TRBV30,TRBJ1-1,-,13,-,TGTGCCTGGAGTCACGGATCGAACACTGAAGCTTTCTTT,CAWSHGSNTEAFF
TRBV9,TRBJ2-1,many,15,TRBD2,TGTGCCAGCAGTCGACTAGCGGGCTCCTACAATGAGCAGTTCTTC,CASSRLAGSYNEQFF
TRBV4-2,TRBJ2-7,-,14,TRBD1,TGTGCCAGCAGCCAAGGCACAGGGGAGTCCGAGCAGTACTTC,CASSQGTGESEQYF
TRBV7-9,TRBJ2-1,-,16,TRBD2,TGTGCCAGCAGCCCCCGACTAGCGGGGAATTTCAATGAGCAGTTCTTC,CASSPRLAGNFNEQFF
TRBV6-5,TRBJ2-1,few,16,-,TGTGCCAGCAGTTACTTAGGTGGGGGACGGTACAATGAGCAGTTCTTC,CASSYLGGGRYNEQFF
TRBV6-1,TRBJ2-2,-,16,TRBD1,TGTGCCAGCAGTGAATCGACAGGGGGCGCCCCCGGGGAGCTGTTTTTT,CASSESTGGAPGELFF
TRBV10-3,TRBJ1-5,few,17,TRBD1,TGTGCCATCAGTGAGTCAACAGGGGGTAATAGCAATCAGCCCCAGCATTTT,CAISESTGGNSNQPQHF
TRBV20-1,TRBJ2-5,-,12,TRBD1,TGCAGTGCTACCGGGACAGATGAGACCCAGTACTTC,CSATGTDETQYF
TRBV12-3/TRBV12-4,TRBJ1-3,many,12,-,TGTGCCAGCAGTTTACAGGGAAACACCATATATTTT,CASSLQGNTIYF
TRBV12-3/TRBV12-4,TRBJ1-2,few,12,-,TGTGCCAGCAGTTTTGGGGTTGAGGGCTACACCTTC,CASSFGVEGYTF
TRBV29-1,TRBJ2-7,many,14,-,TGCAGCGTTTTTATACAGGACGCCGGGAACGAGCAGTACTTC,CSVFIQDAGNEQYF